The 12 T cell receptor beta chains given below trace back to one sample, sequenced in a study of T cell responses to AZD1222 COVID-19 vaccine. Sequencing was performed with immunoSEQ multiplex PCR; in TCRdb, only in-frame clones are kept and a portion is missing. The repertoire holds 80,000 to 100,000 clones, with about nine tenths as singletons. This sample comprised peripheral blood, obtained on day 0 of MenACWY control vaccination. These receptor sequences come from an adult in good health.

The CDR3, as DNA: TGTGCCAGCAGCTCCCGTGGTAGCGGGGGTGAGACCCAGTACTTC. Translation: CASSSRGSGGETQYF. The chain uses TRBV7-3 and TRBJ2-5; 9 bases align to TRBD2. Germline V gene data show CDR1 as SGHTA and CDR2 as FQGTGA. Unmatched junction bases numbered 8, after V lost 4 bases and J lost 5 bases. The CDR3 has 15 residues. The full variable domain, with the rest looked up from reference TRBV7-3 and TRBJ2-5, is GAGVSQTPSNKVTEKGKYVELRCDPISGHTALYWYRQSLGQGPEFLIYFQGTGAADDSGLPNDRFFAVRPEGSVSTLKIQRTERGDSAVYLCASSSRGSGGETQYFGPGTRLLVL.

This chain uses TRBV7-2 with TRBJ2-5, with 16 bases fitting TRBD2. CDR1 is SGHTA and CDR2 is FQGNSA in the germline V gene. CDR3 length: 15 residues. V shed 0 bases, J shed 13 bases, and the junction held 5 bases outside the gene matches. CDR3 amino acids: CASSLAGTSGGAWYF. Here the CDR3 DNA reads TGTGCCAGCAGCTTAGCGGGGACTAGCGGGGGGGCCTGGTACTTC.

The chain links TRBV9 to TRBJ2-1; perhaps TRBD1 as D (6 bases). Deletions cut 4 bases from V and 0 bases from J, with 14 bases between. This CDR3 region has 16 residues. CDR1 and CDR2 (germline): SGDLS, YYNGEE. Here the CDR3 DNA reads TGTGCCAGCAGCATCTCAGGGGTCAGCTCCTACAATGAGCAGTTCTTC. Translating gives CASSISGVSSYNEQFF.

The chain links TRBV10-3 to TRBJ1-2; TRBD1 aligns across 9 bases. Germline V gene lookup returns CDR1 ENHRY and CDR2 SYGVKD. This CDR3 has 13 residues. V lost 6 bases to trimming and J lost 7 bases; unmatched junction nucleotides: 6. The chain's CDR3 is CAIRRDREAGYTF. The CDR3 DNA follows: TGTGCCATCAGACGGGACAGGGAGGCTGGCTACACCTTC.

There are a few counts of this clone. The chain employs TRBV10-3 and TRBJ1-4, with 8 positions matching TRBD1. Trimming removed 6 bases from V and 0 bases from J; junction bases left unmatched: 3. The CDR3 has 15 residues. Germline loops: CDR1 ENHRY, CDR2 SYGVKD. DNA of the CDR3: TGTGCCATCAGCCAGGGGGCGGCAACTAATGAAAAACTGTTTTTT. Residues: CAISQGAATNEKLFF.

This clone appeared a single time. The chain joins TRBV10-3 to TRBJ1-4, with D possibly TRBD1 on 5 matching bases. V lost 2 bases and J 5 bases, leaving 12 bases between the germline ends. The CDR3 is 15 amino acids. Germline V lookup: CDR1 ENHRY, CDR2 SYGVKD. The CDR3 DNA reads TGTGCCATCAGTGAGACGGGACCGAGCAATGAAAAACTGTTTTTT. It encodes CAISETGPSNEKLFF.

The CDR3 nucleotides read TGCGCCAGCAGTCAATCCAAGGTCAGTTTGAGCTCCTACGAGCAGTACTTC. Residues: CASSQSKVSLSSYEQYF. V is TRBV23-1 and J is TRBJ2-7; no definite D call. TRBV23-1 is an open reading frame whose function is uncertain. V lost 0 bases, J lost 0 bases, and 15 bases lay in between. This CDR3 has 17 amino acids.

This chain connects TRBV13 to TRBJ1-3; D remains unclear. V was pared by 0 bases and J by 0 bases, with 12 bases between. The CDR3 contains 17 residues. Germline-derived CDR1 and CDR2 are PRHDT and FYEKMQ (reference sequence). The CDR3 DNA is TGTGCCAGCAGCTTAGGCCTAGGCAGGAGCTCTGGAAACACCATATATTTT. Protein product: CASSLGLGRSSGNTIYF.

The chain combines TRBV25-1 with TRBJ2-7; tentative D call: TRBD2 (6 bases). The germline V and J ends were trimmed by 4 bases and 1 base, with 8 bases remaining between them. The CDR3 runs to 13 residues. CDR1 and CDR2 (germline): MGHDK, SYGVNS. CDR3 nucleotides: TGTGCCAGCAGTGGGGCGGGGTCCTACGAGCAGTACTTC. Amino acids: CASSGAGSYEQYF.

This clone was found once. The CDR3 DNA sequence: TGCGCCAGCAGCTTTGGGGGAAACTCCTACGAGCAGTACTTC. As protein: CASSFGGNSYEQYF. The rearrangement links TRBV5-1 to TRBJ2-7; the D call may be TRBD1 or TRBD2 (5 bases each). The ends were cut back, 2 bases at V and 0 bases at J, with 9 bases in the middle. Germline V lookup: CDR1 SGHRS, CDR2 YFSETQ. The CDR3 sequence is 14 residues long.

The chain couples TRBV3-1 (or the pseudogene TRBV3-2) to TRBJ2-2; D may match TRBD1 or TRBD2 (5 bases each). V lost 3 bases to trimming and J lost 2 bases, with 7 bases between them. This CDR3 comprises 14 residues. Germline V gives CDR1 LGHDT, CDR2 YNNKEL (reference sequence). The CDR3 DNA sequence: TGTGCCAGCAGCCAGGGGGTAAACACCGGGGAGCTGTTTTTT. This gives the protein CASSQGVNTGELFF.

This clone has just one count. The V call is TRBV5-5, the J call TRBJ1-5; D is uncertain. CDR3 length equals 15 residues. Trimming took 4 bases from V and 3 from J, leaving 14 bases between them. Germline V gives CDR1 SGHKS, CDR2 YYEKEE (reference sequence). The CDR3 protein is CASSLDEGSNQPQHF. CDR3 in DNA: TGTGCCAGCAGCCTAGACGAGGGTTCCAATCAGCCCCAGCATTTT.